At least ten counts were recorded for the clone carrying this T cell receptor (beta chain). This specimen belongs to a study of blood T cells in healthy people across ages. Combining a sample-barcoded 5' primer with a J-beta primer mix, a second PCR ran for about 7 to 11 cycles. A single record per CDR3 protein comes from TCRdb applying MiXCR to the 5' RACE reads. The sample holds about 1,500,000 distinct CDR3 sequences, approximately 40% seen once. Sequencing was done on a sample of blood. This receptor was taken from a young woman in good health.

CDR3 coding DNA: TGTGCCAGCAGTGTGGGGAGGTTCGATGAGCAGTTCTTC. Amino acids: CASSVGRFDEQFF. V is TRBV27 and J is TRBJ2-1; D might be TRBD2 (6 bases). This CDR3 has 13 amino acids. Germline values: CDR1 MNHEY, CDR2 SMNVEV (reference sequence). Trimming left V 5 bases short and J 8 bases short, with 13 bases between.